These T cell receptor beta chains were read from a single sample in a study of T cells in localized non-small cell lung cancer. Clones were read by immunoSEQ multiplex PCR, and TCRdb kept only the in-frame ones, dropping some. The table includes tens of thousands of clones, 80% to 90% detected once. Sequenced here: peripheral blood, sampled before any cancer treatment. These receptors were taken from a woman between 40 and 69 years old with stage I lung adenocarcinoma. The CDR3 runs from the conserved cysteine through the conserved F or W. The D gene is left open where the match is weak. Clone size is shown for a subset of rows, as once, few, many or a class of expanded clone.

clone size	D gene	V gene	J gene	CDR3 DNA	CDR3 protein
-	-	TRBV28	TRBJ1-2	TGTGCCAGCAGTTTTCGGGACTCCACAAACTATGGCTACACCTTC	CASSFRDSTNYGYTF
once	-	TRBV9	TRBJ1-3	TGTGCCAGCAGCGTAGGCCCGAGGGGCTCTGGAAACACCATATATTTT	CASSVGPRGSGNTIYF
-	-	TRBV7-2	TRBJ2-1	TGTGCCAGCAGCTTATTCCCCTACAATGAGCAGTTCTTC	CASSLFPYNEQFF
-	TRBD1	TRBV27	TRBJ2-2	TGTGCCAGCAGGCAGGGGGCTGCCGGGGAGCTGTTTTTT	CASRQGAAGELFF
-	-	TRBV27	TRBJ1-5	TGTGCCAGCAGTTTACCGTGGGGACAGCCCCAGCATTTT	CASSLPWGQPQHF
-	-	TRBV6-6	TRBJ2-2	TGTGCCAGCCACTCGGCATCGAACACCGGGGAGCTGTTTTTT	CASHSASNTGELFF
-	TRBD1	TRBV4-1	TRBJ1-1	TGCGCCAGCAGCCAGACAGGGGGAGGACCTACTGAAGCTTTCTTT	CASSQTGGGPTEAFF
-	TRBD1	TRBV18	TRBJ2-1	TGTGCCAGCTCACCACAAGGGACAGGCTACAATGAGCAGTTCTTC	CASSPQGTGYNEQFF
few	TRBD2	TRBV28	TRBJ2-3	TGTGCCAGCAGTTTAGCGGCTAGCGGGAATACAGATACGCAGTATTTT	CASSLAASGNTDTQYF
-	-	TRBV5-1	TRBJ1-1	TGCGCCAGCAGCTTTAGTGGCAGCTCGAACACTGAAGCTTTCTTT	CASSFSGSSNTEAFF
-	-	TRBV28	TRBJ1-5	TGTGCCAGCAGTTCCCCTACTCAGCCCCAGCATTTT	CASSSPTQPQHF
-	-	TRBV2	TRBJ1-4	TGTGCCAGCAGAATGGGCCTCCGCGAGGAAAAACTGTTTTTT	CASRMGLREEKLFF
-	TRBD1	TRBV19	TRBJ2-2	TGTGCCAGTAGTAGCGGACAGGGGCGGGCCGGGGAGCTGTTTTTT	CASSSGQGRAGELFF
-	-	TRBV28	TRBJ1-4	TGTGCCAGCAGAAAACCCTACAGGGACTCGCCTGATGAAAAACTGTTTTTT	CASRKPYRDSPDEKLFF
-	TRBD2	TRBV7-2	TRBJ2-1	TGTGCCAGCAGCTTGGTAGGCGGGAGTCTCTCCTACAATGAGCAGTTCTTC	CASSLVGGSLSYNEQFF
-	TRBD1	TRBV5-1	TRBJ2-4	TGCGCCAGCAGCTCGGGGACAGCCGGCAATAATCAGTACTTC	CASSSGTAGNNQYF
-	-	TRBV5-1	TRBJ2-3	TGCGCCAGCAGCTTGGGTCCTACAGGGATGGGGACAGATACGCAGTATTTT	CASSLGPTGMGTDTQYF
-	-	TRBV7-9	TRBJ2-6	TGTGCCAGCAGCTTAGAGGGCGGATATGCTGAGGCCAACGTCCTGACTTTC	CASSLEGGYAEANVLTF
-	TRBD1	TRBV4-3	TRBJ2-2	TGCGCCAGTAAGGCAGGGGGCGTTAGGACCGGGGAGCTGTTTTTT	CASKAGGVRTGELFF
-	TRBD1	TRBV9	TRBJ2-7	TGTGCCAGCAGCGCCAGCACGGGACAGGGATTCTACGAGCAGTACTTC	CASSASTGQGFYEQYF
-	-	TRBV7-2	TRBJ2-7	TGTGCCAGCAGCTTATCGTCGACGTACGAGCAGTACTTC	CASSLSSTYEQYF
once	TRBD2	TRBV6-6	TRBJ2-5	TGTGCCAGCAGTTACGTAGCGGGGGGGATACAAGAGACCCAGTACTTC	CASSYVAGGIQETQYF
-	TRBD2	TRBV27	TRBJ2-3	TGTGCCAGCAGTTCCCGGACTAGCGGGGGTAGTACAGATACGCAGTATTTT	CASSSRTSGGSTDTQYF
-	-	TRBV6-6	TRBJ1-4	TGTGCCAGCATCTTGGACGGGACTAATGAAAAACTGTTTTTT	CASILDGTNEKLFF
-	-	TRBV5-1	TRBJ1-5	TGCGCCAGCAGCTTGGCAGGAGTAAATCAGCCCCAGCATTTT	CASSLAGVNQPQHF
-	-	TRBV28	TRBJ1-4	TGTGCCAGCAGTTTATTCCAGGCAACTAATGAAAAACTGTTTTTT	CASSLFQATNEKLFF
-	TRBD1	TRBV9	TRBJ1-6	TGTGCCAGCAGCGCACCGGGACAGGGAGGTACACCCCTCCACTTT	CASSAPGQGGTPLHF
-	TRBD1	TRBV10-3	TRBJ2-3	TGTGCCATCAGTGAGTCGGGACAGGGGAGCACAGATACGCAGTATTTT	CAISESGQGSTDTQYF
once	-	TRBV6-6	TRBJ1-2	TGTGCCAGTAAGAACAGCGATGGCTACACCTTC	CASKNSDGYTF
few	-	TRBV28	TRBJ1-2	TGTGCCAGCAGTTTAGGGCCAGGAGACAACTATGGCTACACCTTC	CASSLGPGDNYGYTF
-	TRBD1	TRBV30	TRBJ2-7	TGTGCCTGGAGTCCTTCTTGGGGGACAGGATCCTACGAGCAGTACTTC	CAWSPSWGTGSYEQYF
-	-	TRBV7-9	TRBJ1-1	TGTGCCAACCAAGTGGCCACTGAAGCTTTCTTT	CANQVATEAFF
-	-	TRBV10-3	TRBJ2-3	TGTGCCATCAGCGCCAGGACTAGCACAGATACGCAGTATTTT	CAISARTSTDTQYF
-	-	TRBV7-8	TRBJ2-7	TGTGCCAGCACCATTAGGGGGGTCTACGAGCAGTACTTC	CASTIRGVYEQYF
-	TRBD1	TRBV5-1	TRBJ1-5	TGCGCCAGCAGCTTGGAACAGGGGGCGAATCAGCCCCAGCATTTT	CASSLEQGANQPQHF
-	-	TRBV29-1	TRBJ2-7	TGCAGCGCACGGGACGCCTACGAGCAGTACTTC	CSARDAYEQYF
-	TRBD1	TRBV7-2	TRBJ2-5	TGTGCCAGCAGCTTAATGTGGGACAGTCAGACCCAGTACTTC	CASSLMWDSQTQYF
-	TRBD1	TRBV5-4	TRBJ2-7	TGTGCCAGCAGCCCTCTTAAAGCGGACAGGGGTTACGAGCAGTACTTC	CASSPLKADRGYEQYF
-	TRBD1	TRBV15	TRBJ1-2	TGTGCCACCAGCAGAAGGGGAAGACAGGGGGCGAGATATGGCTACACCTTC	CATSRRGRQGARYGYTF
-	-	TRBV9	TRBJ1-4	TGTGCCAGCGGAAAGAATGAAAAACTGTTTTTT	CASGKNEKLFF
-	-	TRBV7-9	TRBJ1-2	TGTGCCAGCAGCTTAGCGTTGCAGGAGGTTAACTATGGCTACACCTTC	CASSLALQEVNYGYTF
-	-	TRBV18	TRBJ2-5	TGTGCCAGCTCACCACTACAGTCTGGGACAGAGACCCAGTACTTC	CASSPLQSGTETQYF
-	-	TRBV6-5	TRBJ2-7	TGTGCCAGCGTTTCTTCGACCAACGAGCAGTACTTC	CASVSSTNEQYF
-	-	TRBV6-1	TRBJ2-7	TGTGCCAGCAGTCCCGCGGGGCCCCACGAGCAGTACTTC	CASSPAGPHEQYF
-	-	TRBV6-5	TRBJ2-3	TGTGCCAGCAGTTACGGAACGAGGGTTTACGATACGCAGTATTTT	CASSYGTRVYDTQYF
-	-	TRBV28	TRBJ1-1	TGTGCCAGCGTGCTTAACACTGAAGCTTTCTTT	CASVLNTEAFF
few	TRBD1	TRBV7-2	TRBJ2-1	TGTGCCAGCAGCTTAATGGACAGGAGGAATGAGCAGTTCTTC	CASSLMDRRNEQFF
-	-	TRBV6-1	TRBJ1-4	TGTGCCAGCAGCCTTACAGGGATTAATGAAAAACTGTTTTTT	CASSLTGINEKLFF
-	-	TRBV4-3	TRBJ2-1	TGCGCCAGCAGCCAAGATGGGGGCCCCTACAATGAGCAGTTCTTC	CASSQDGGPYNEQFF
-	-	TRBV6-7	TRBJ1-1	TGTGCCAGCAGCTCCCTCGGGGGTCACACTGAAGCTTTCTTT	CASSSLGGHTEAFF
-	TRBD2	TRBV7-2	TRBJ2-2	TGTGCCAGCAGCTTAGTGGGAGCGGGAGGCGCGTCCGGGGAGCTGTTTTTT	CASSLVGAGGASGELFF
-	TRBD1	TRBV29-1	TRBJ1-2	TGCAGCGTTGTTACCCTCTCGACAGGGCTGAACTATGGCTACACCTTC	CSVVTLSTGLNYGYTF
-	-	TRBV7-9	TRBJ2-6	TGTGCCAGCAGCCCCGTAGGCTCTGGGGCCAACGTCCTGACTTTC	CASSPVGSGANVLTF
-	TRBD2	TRBV7-2	TRBJ2-7	TGTGCCAGCAGCTTAGCTAGCGGGTCCTACGAGCAGTACTTC	CASSLASGSYEQYF
-	-	TRBV28	TRBJ1-2	TGTGCCAGCAGTTCCCCCGGGACCCCCAGGGATGGCTACACCTTC	CASSSPGTPRDGYTF
-	-	TRBV11-2	TRBJ2-7	TGTGCCAGCAGCTTCGGGGGTACCTACGAGCAGTACTTC	CASSFGGTYEQYF
-	-	TRBV6-1	TRBJ1-2	TGTGCCAGCAGTGAAGGGTTTTACTATGGCTACACCTTC	CASSEGFYYGYTF
-	TRBD1	TRBV5-1	TRBJ2-3	TGCGCCAGCACTACCGGGACAGTCACAGATACGCAGTATTTT	CASTTGTVTDTQYF